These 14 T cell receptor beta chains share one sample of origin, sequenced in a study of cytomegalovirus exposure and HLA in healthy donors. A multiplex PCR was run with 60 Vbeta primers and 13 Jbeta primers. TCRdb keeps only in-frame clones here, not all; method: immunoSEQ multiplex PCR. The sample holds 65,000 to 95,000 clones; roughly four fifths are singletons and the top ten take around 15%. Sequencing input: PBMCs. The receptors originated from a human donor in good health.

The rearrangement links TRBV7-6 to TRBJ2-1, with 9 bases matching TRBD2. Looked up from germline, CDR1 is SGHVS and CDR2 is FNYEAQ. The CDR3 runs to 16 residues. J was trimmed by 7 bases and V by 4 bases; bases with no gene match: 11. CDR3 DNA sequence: TGTGCCAGCAGCTACTGGGGTAGCGGGGGACAGAATGAGCAGTTCTTC. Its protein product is CASSYWGSGGQNEQFF.

The CDR3 sequence is CASSRLAGLGGEQFF. In nucleotides, the CDR3 is TGTGCCAGCAGTCGACTAGCGGGGCTCGGGGGTGAGCAGTTCTTC. The chain employs TRBV7-2 and TRBJ2-1, with 11 bases matching TRBD2. CDR1 is SGHTA and CDR2 is FQGNSA in the germline V gene. V dropped 6 bases and J dropped 9; count of bases not matched to a gene: 10. CDR3 length: 15 residues.

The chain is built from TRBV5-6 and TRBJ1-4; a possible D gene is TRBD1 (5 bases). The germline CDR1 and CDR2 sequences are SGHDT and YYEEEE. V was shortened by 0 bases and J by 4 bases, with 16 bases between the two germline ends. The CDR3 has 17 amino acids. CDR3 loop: CASSLDHRGRINEKLFF. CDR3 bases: TGTGCCAGCAGCTTGGATCACCGGGGGAGGATTAATGAAAAACTGTTTTTT.

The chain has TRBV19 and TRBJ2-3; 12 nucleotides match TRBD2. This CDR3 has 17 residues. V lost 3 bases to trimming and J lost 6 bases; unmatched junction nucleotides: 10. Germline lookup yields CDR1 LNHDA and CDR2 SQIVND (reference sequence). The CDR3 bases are TGTGCCAGTAGTATGGACCGACTAGCGGGGGCATCCGATACGCAGTATTTT. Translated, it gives CASSMDRLAGASDTQYF.

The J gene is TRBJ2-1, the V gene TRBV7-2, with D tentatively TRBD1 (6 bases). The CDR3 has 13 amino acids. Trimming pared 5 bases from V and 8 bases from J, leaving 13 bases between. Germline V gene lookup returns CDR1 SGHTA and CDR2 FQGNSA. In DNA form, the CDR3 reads TGTGCCAGCAGCGCGCGGCCAGGGGATGAGCAGTTCTTC. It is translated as CASSARPGDEQFF.

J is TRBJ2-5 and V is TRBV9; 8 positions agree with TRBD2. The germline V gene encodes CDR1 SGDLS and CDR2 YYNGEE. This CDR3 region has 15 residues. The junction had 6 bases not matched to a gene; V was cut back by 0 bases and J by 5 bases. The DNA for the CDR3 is TGTGCCAGCAGCGTAGTTCCGGGGGGGTGGGAGACCCAGTACTTC. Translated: CASSVVPGGWETQYF.

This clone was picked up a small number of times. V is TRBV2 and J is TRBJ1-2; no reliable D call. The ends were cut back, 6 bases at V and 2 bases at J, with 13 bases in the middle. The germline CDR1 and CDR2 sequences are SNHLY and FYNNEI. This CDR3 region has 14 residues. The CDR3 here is CASRVTGVNYGYTF. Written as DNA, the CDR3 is TGTGCCAGCAGAGTAACTGGAGTGAACTATGGCTACACCTTC.

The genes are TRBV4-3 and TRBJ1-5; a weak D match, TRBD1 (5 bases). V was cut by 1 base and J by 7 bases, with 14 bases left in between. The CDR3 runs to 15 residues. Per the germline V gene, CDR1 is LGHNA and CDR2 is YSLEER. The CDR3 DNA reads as TGCGCCAGCAGCCAAGTGTTCGGGGGTGACCAGCCCCAGCATTTT. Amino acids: CASSQVFGGDQPQHF.

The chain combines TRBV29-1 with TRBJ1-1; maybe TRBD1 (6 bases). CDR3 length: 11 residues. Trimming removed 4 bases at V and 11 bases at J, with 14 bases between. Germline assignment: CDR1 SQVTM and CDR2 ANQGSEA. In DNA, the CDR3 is TGCAGCGTTGGAAACAGGGTCGGGGCTTTCTTT. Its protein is CSVGNRVGAFF.

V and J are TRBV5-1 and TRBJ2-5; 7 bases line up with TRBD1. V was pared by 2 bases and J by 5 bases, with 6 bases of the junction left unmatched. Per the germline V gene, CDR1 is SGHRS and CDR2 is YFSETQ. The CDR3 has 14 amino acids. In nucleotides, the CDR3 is TGCGCCAGCAGCTTAACAACCAGGGGGGAGACCCAGTACTTC. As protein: CASSLTTRGETQYF.

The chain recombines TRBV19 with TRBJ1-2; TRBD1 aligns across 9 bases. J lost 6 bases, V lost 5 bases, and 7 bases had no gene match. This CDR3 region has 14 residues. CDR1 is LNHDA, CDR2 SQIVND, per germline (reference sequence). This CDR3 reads CASSFGTGKHGYTF. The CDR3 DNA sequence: TGTGCCAGTAGTTTCGGGACAGGGAAACATGGCTACACCTTC.

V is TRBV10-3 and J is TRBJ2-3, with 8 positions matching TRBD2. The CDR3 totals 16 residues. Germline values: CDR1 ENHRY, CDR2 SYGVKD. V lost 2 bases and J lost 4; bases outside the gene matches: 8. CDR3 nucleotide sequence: TGTGCCATCAGTGAGAACAGCGGGGGCCCCCCAGATACGCAGTATTTT. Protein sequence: CAISENSGGPPDTQYF.

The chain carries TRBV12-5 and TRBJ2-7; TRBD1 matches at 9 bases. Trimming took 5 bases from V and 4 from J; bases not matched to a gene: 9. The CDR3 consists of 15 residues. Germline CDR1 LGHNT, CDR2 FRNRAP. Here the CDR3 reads CASGPGQGSRYEQYF. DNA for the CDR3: TGTGCTAGTGGTCCCGGACAGGGGTCCCGGTACGAGCAGTACTTC. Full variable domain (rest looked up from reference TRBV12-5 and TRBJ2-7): DARVTQTPRHKVTEMGQEVTMRCQPILGHNTVFWYRQTMMQGLELLAYFRNRAPLDDSGMPKDRFSAEMPDATLATLKIQPSEPRDSAVYFCASGPGQGSRYEQYFGPGTRLTVT.

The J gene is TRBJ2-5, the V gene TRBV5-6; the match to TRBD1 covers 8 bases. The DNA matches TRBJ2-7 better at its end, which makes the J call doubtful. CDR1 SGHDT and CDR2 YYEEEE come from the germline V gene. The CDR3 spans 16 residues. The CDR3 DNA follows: TGTGCCAGCAGCTTGGAACGGACAGGGAGATACTACGAGCAGTACTTC. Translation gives CASSLERTGRYYEQYF.